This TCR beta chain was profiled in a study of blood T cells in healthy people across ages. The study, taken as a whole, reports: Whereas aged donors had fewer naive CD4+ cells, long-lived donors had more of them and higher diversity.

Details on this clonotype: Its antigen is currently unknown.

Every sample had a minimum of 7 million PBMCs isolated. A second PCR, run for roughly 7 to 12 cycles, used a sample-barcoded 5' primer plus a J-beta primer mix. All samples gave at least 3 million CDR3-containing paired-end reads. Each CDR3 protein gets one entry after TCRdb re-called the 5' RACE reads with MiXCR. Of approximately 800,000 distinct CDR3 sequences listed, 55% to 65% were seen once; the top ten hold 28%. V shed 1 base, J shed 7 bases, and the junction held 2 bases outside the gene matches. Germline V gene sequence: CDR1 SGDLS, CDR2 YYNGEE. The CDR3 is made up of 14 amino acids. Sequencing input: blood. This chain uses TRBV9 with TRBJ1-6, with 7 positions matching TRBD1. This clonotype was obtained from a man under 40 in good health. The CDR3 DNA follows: TGTGCCAGCAGCGTAACAGGGGAAAATTCACCCCTCCACTTT. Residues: CASSVTGENSPLHF.